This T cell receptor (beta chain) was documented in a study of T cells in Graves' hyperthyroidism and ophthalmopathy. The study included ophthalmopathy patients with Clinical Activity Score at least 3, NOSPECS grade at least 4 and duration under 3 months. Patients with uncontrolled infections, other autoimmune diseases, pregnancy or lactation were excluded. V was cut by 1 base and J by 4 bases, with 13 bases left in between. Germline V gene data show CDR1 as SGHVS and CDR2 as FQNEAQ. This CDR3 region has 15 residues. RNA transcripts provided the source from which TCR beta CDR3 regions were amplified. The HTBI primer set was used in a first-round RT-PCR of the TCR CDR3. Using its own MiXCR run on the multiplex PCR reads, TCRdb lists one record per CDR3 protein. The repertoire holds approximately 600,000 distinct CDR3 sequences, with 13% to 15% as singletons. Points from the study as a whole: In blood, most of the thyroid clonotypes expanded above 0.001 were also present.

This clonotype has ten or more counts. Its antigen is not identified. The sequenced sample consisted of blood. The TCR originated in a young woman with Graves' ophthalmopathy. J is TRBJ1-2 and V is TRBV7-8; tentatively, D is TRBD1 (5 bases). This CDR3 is CASSLGRQNTYGYTF. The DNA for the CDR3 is TGTGCCAGCAGCTTAGGAAGACAGAATACCTATGGCTACACCTTC.